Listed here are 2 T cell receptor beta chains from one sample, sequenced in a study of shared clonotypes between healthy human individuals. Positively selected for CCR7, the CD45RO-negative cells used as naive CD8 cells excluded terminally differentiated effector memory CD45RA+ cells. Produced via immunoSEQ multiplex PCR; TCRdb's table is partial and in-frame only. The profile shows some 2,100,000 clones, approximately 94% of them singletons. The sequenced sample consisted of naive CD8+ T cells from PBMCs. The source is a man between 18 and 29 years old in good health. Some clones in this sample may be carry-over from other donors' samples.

The CDR3 loop reads CASSFRTAALMKLFF. DNA for the CDR3: TGTGCCAGCAGTTTCCGGACGGCTGCCCTTATGAAACTGTTTTTT. V is TRBV28 and J is TRBJ1-4; no clear D. This CDR3 has 15 residues. V lost 3 bases, J lost 11 bases, and 19 bases lay in between. CDR1 and CDR2 from the germline V gene are MDHEN and SYDVKM.

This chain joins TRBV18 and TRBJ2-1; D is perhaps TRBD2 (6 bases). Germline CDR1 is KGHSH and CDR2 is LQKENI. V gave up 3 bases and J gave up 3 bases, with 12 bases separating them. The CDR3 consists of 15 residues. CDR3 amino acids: CASSPPQAGYNEQFF. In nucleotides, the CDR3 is TGTGCCAGCTCACCTCCCCAAGCGGGCTACAATGAGCAGTTCTTC.